This T cell receptor (beta chain) was obtained from a study of blood T cells in healthy people across ages. Study-level points and caveats: Any conclusive comparison of naive versus antigen-experienced cells was prevented by using unsorted PBMCs.

V shed 4 bases and J shed 5 bases, with 20 bases lying between them. From germline, CDR1 is SQVTM and CDR2 ANQGSEA. The CDR3 is 15 amino acids. This clonotype was detected ten times or more. Its antigen is undetermined. Combining a sample-barcoded 5' primer with a J-beta primer mix, a second PCR ran for roughly 6 to 11 cycles. Per sample, CDR3-containing paired-end reads numbered at least 3 million. MiXCR, applied by TCRdb to the 5' RACE reads, yields one record per CDR3 protein. This table holds about 1.6 million distinct CDR3 sequences, roughly a third found once. The chain couples TRBV29-1 to TRBJ2-5; the D is unclear. The sequence was collected from a woman aged 25-40 years in good health. Material for sequencing was blood. The CDR3 bases are TGCAGCGTTGCCAAATCGGGCGCTAGTCTCGAGACCCAGTACTTC. Its translation is CSVAKSGASLETQYF.